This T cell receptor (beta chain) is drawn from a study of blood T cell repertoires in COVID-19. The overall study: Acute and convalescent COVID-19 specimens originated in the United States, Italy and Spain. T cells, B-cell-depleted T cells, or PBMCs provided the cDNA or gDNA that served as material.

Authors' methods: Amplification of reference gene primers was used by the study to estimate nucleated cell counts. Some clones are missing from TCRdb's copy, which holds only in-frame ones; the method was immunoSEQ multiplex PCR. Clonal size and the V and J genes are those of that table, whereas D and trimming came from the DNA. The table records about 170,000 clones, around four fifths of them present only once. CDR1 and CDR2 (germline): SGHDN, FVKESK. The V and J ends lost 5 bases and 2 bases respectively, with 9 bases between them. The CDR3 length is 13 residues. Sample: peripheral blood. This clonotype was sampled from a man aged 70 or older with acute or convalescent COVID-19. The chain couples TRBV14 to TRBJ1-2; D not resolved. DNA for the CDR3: TGTGCCAGCAGCTTCGGCGGAAACTATGGCTACACCTTC. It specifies CASSFGGNYGYTF.